This T cell receptor (beta chain) was sequenced in a study of shared clonotypes between healthy human individuals. Naive CD8 cells, CD45RO-negative and positively selected for CCR7, excluded terminally differentiated effector memory CD45RA+ cells. Findings and limits, study-wide: The sharing of approximately 5.1% of naive CD4 clonotypes was seen across several donors. When compared with the clonotypes that were shared by all four sorted-subset donors, the non-shared clonotypes turned out to have lower generation probabilities.

Trimming removed 4 bases from V and 0 bases from J; junction bases left unmatched: 8. CDR3 length equals 16 residues. Germline assignment: CDR1 LGHNA and CDR2 YNFKEQ. Remarks on this clone: Its antigen is not known.

The run depth of the assay was deep. Repertoires were generated with immunoSEQ multiplex PCR, while TCRdb's copy carries only in-frame clones and drops some. The table includes 650,000 to 800,000 clones, about 91% detected once. The chain couples TRBV4-2 to TRBJ2-7, with 8 bases lining up with TRBD2. Sequencing used naive CD8+ T cells sorted from blood. The source of this sequence is a man aged 25-45 years in good health. The chain's CDR3 is CASSPRETSVSYEQYF. The DNA for the CDR3 is TGTGCCAGCAGCCCAAGGGAGACTAGCGTCTCCTACGAGCAGTACTTC.